Sequencing of this T cell receptor beta chain was carried out in a study of naive and memory T cell subsets. Two oligonucleotides, mixed equimolar, formed the beta constant-region primer covering TRBC1 and TRBC2. Four rounds of PCR amplified the ligated cDNA using nested alpha and beta constant-region primers plus SP2. TCRdb reanalysed the UMI-ligation and nested PCR reads using MiXCR and keeps one entry per CDR3 protein. The sample holds 140,000 to 150,000 distinct CDR3 sequences, 15% to 20% seen once. This clonotype was seen many times. Antigen specificity is unknown. Study findings and constraints: Naive repertoires, especially CD8, held a few larger clonotypes, possibly memory cells re-expressing CD45RA.

This receptor was obtained from a human donor in good health. The specimen was naive CD4+ T cells from blood.

As DNA, the CDR3 is TGTGCCAGCAGGGAATTCCGGGACCGAGTCTACGAGCAGTACTTC. It is translated as CASREFRDRVYEQYF. This chain joins TRBV6-6 and TRBJ2-7, with D possibly being TRBD1 or TRBD2 (5 bases each). In germline, CDR1 is MNHNY, CDR2 SVGAGI (reference sequence). The CDR3 spans 15 residues. Between the trimmed V and J ends, which lost 6 bases and 3 bases, there was a span of 18 bases.